Each of the 26 T cell receptor beta chains below was sequenced from the same sample in a study of T-cell reconstitution after alpha-beta-depleted transplantation in children. Preparation of the TCRbeta library was carried out with unique molecular identifiers. In TCRdb, the PCR reads were re-called with MiXCR into one record per CDR3 protein. Of about 640,000 distinct CDR3 sequences in the sample, over 10% were seen once. The source was PBMCs, mostly from graft donor cells, collected 360 days after TCRalphabeta/CD19-depleted stem cell transplant. The receptors stem from a male patient aged 10-17 years who had a stem cell transplant for acute myeloid leukemia, so the T cells may come from the graft donor.

The gene calls are TRBV11-1 and TRBJ2-1; perhaps TRBD2 as D (6 bases). The germline gives CDR1 SGHAT, CDR2 FQDESV (reference sequence). The V end was cut by 4 bases, the J end by 4 bases, with 26 bases between. This CDR3 is 19 amino acids long. The CDR3 nucleotides read TGTGCCAGCAGCTCTAATAGGGGCCGAACCGGGACTCCATACAATGAGCAGTTCTTC. Its translation: CASSSNRGRTGTPYNEQFF.

The chain is built from TRBV5-1 and TRBJ2-4; a weak D match, TRBD1 (5 bases). V was pared by 0 bases and J by 11 bases, with 21 bases between. The CDR3 consists of 16 residues. Germline lookup yields CDR1 SGHRS and CDR2 YFSETQ. The CDR3: CASSLGQGLTTWVQYF. CDR3 DNA: TGCGCCAGCAGCTTGGGGCAGGGTCTCACCACTTGGGTTCAGTACTTC.

This clonotype was detected a few times. CDR3 loop: CASSYSTTGGRNEQYF. CDR3 in DNA: TGTGCCAGCAGTTACTCGACGACAGGGGGCAGGAACGAGCAGTACTTC. V usage is TRBV6-5 and J usage is TRBJ2-7, with 10 bases matching TRBD1. The CDR3 runs to 16 residues. The ends lost 0 bases at V and 5 bases at J; junction bases unmatched: 7. Germline CDR1 and CDR2: MNHEY and SVGAGI.

This clonotype was detected only a few times. CDR3 sequence reads: CASSYVEGDEQYF. The CDR3 nucleotides are TGTGCCAGCAGTTACGTGGAAGGGGACGAGCAGTACTTC. This chain joins TRBV6-2 or TRBV6-3 and TRBJ2-7; the D gene is possibly TRBD1 (5 bases). V dropped 2 bases and J dropped 5 bases, with 10 bases sitting between them. The CDR3 length is 13 residues. Germline CDR1 MNHEY, CDR2 SVGEGT.

There are many counts of this clonotype. This sequence joins TRBV28 and TRBJ1-1; TRBD1 agrees at 7 bases. Unmatched junction bases numbered 3, after V lost 3 bases and J lost 8 bases. CDR1 and CDR2 (germline): MDHEN, SYDVKM. This CDR3 is 12 amino acids long. As DNA, the CDR3 is TGTGCCAGCAGTTTTGGGACAGCCGAAGCTTTCTTT. Residues: CASSFGTAEAFF.

V gene TRBV25-1 combines with J gene TRBJ1-1, with D possibly being TRBD1 (5 bases). V was cut by 1 base and J by 7 bases, with 13 bases left in between. CDR1 is MGHDK, CDR2 SYGVNS, per germline. The CDR3 sequence is 14 residues long. The CDR3 nucleotides are TGTGCCAGCAGTGAATTAGGGGCCCTTGATGAAGCTTTCTTT. It yields the protein CASSELGALDEAFF.

J is TRBJ1-1 and V is TRBV14; TRBD1 might be the D (6 bases). V was pared by 4 bases and J by 1 base, with 16 bases between. Germline-derived CDR1 and CDR2 are SGHDN and FVKESK. The CDR3 is 16 residues long. CDR3 protein: CASSPRQARPNTEAFF. Written as DNA, the CDR3 is TGTGCCAGCAGCCCCCGACAGGCTCGGCCGAACACTGAAGCTTTCTTT.

The chain is built from TRBV9 and TRBJ2-5, with D possibly called TRBD1 or TRBD2 (5 bases each). Deletions cut 3 bases from V and 5 bases from J, with 11 bases between. Germline loops: CDR1 SGDLS, CDR2 YYNGEE. The CDR3 has 13 amino acids. CDR3 sequence: CASSAGPKETQYF. For the CDR3, the DNA is TGTGCCAGCAGCGCGGGACCCAAGGAGACCCAGTACTTC.

V usage is TRBV7-6 and J usage is TRBJ2-3; 7 positions match TRBD1. The J segment lost 2 bases and the V segment lost 2 bases, leaving 13 bases of the junction unmatched. The germline CDR1 and CDR2 sequences are SGHVS and FNYEAQ. This CDR3 is 18 amino acids long. For the CDR3, the DNA is TGTGCCAGCAGCTTATTAACGGCCCTTGGACAGGCCACAGATACGCAGTATTTT. Residues: CASSLLTALGQATDTQYF.

This clonotype was observed a handful of times. The V gene is TRBV11-3, the J gene TRBJ2-1; the D is unclear. Germline loops: CDR1 SGHNT, CDR2 YENEEA. The length of the CDR3 is 13 residues. Trimming shortened V by 3 bases and J by 11 bases, and 14 bases separated the two germline ends. CDR3 residues: CASSFDLFPQQFF. CDR3 sequence (DNA): TGTGCCAGCAGCTTCGATCTCTTCCCACAGCAGTTCTTC.

The rearrangement uses TRBV12-3 or TRBV12-4 and TRBJ2-1; D possibly corresponds to TRBD2 (6 bases). CDR3 length: 12 residues. The V end lost 6 bases, the J end lost 9 bases, and 12 bases lay between the germline ends. The CDR3 protein is CASSRDFFEQFF. DNA for the CDR3: TGTGCCAGCAGCCGGGACTTTTTTGAGCAGTTCTTC.

This clonotype was observed a few times. This rearrangement joins TRBV25-1 to TRBJ2-7, with 7 bases matching TRBD1. Trimming cost V 7 bases and J 0 bases; bases outside gene matches: 6. The CDR3 runs 14 residues. CDR1 and CDR2 from the germline V gene are MGHDK and SYGVNS. The CDR3 sequence is CASMGTVVSYEQYF. CDR3 DNA sequence: TGTGCCAGCATGGGGACAGTCGTCTCCTACGAGCAGTACTTC.

This clonotype was detected a few times. V gene TRBV29-1 combines with J gene TRBJ2-7; 9 bases match TRBD1. Trimming took 7 bases from V and 3 from J; bases not matched to a gene: 13. Germline CDR1 reads SQVTM; CDR2 reads ANQGSEA. The CDR3 length is 15 residues. Here the CDR3 reads CSARRNRGRDYEQYF. The CDR3 DNA sequence: TGCAGCGCTAGGCGGAACAGGGGGCGCGACTACGAGCAGTACTTC.

This clonotype was seen a handful of times. The rearrangement joins TRBV20-1 to TRBJ2-1, with D unresolved. Trimming cost V 0 bases and J 0 bases, with 15 bases left between them. Germline V CDR1 and CDR2: DFQATT, SNEGSKA (reference sequence). The CDR3 has 17 residues. The CDR3 DNA reads TGCAGTGCTAGAGATCCTGTAGATAGGAGCTCCTACAATGAGCAGTTCTTC. Its protein is CSARDPVDRSSYNEQFF.

The J gene is TRBJ1-3, the V gene TRBV28; perhaps TRBD1 as D (5 bases). Trimming pared 2 bases from V and 1 base from J, leaving 9 bases between. CDR3 length: 15 amino acids. Germline CDR1 is MDHEN and CDR2 is SYDVKM. The DNA for the CDR3 is TGTGCCAGCAGTTTAGGGGGGGAGTCTGGAAACACCATATATTTT. It yields the protein CASSLGGESGNTIYF.

In regard to this clonotype: A single base separates this from a much larger clone, so it may be a read error. The V call is TRBV4-3, the J call TRBJ1-1; weak D call: TRBD1 (6 bases). The germline gives CDR1 LGHNA, CDR2 YSLEER. The length of the CDR3 is 14 residues. DNA of the CDR3: TGCGCCAGCACCCAAAGCAGGGGTAACACTGAAGCTTTCTTT. Translated, it gives CASTQSRGNTEAFF.

This clonotype occurred a few times. V is TRBV5-1 and J is TRBJ2-2; a possible D gene is TRBD2 (6 bases). The CDR3 runs 16 residues. V shed 4 bases and J shed 6 bases, with 19 bases lying between them. The germline V gene has CDR1 SGHRS and CDR2 YFSETQ. The CDR3 region has the DNA TGCGCCAGCAGCCGATTGGAGGGCCGAGGTCCCGGGGAGCTGTTTTTT. As protein: CASSRLEGRGPGELFF.

The chain is built from TRBV19 and TRBJ1-5, with D perhaps TRBD1 (6 bases). The CDR3 is 13 residues long. Trimming removed 8 bases from V and 6 bases from J, with 14 bases in between. Per germline, CDR1 LNHDA and CDR2 SQIVND (reference sequence). The CDR3 loop is CASGQGMSQPQHF. The CDR3, as DNA: TGTGCCAGTGGGCAGGGGATGTCTCAGCCCCAGCATTTT.

This clonotype was seen more than once but under ten times. The V gene is TRBV29-1, the J gene TRBJ2-7; possible D gene TRBD2, 6 bases. This CDR3 contains 13 residues. Germline V gives CDR1 SQVTM, CDR2 ANQGSEA. Trimming pared 5 bases from V and 1 base from J, leaving 12 bases between. The chain's CDR3 is CSVFRESSYEQYF. The DNA for the CDR3 is TGCAGCGTTTTCCGGGAGTCGTCCTACGAGCAGTACTTC.

At least ten counts were recorded for this clonotype. The gene calls are TRBV6-1 and TRBJ1-2; a weak D match, TRBD1 (6 bases). In germline, CDR1 is MNHNS, CDR2 SASEGT. Deletions cut 7 bases from V and 2 bases from J, with 14 bases between. The CDR3 runs to 14 residues. The chain's CDR3 is CASTNGGINYGYTF. CDR3 coding DNA: TGTGCCAGCACGAATGGGGGCATCAACTATGGCTACACCTTC.

This clonotype was detected many times. The chain combines TRBV28 with TRBJ1-1, with a tentative D call TRBD1 (5 bases). Trimming removed 4 bases at V and 1 base at J, with 10 bases between. Germline lookup yields CDR1 MDHEN and CDR2 SYDVKM. The CDR3 spans 14 residues. CDR3 amino acids: CASSSRGWNTEAFF. CDR3 DNA sequence: TGTGCCAGCAGTTCTCGGGGCTGGAACACTGAAGCTTTCTTT.

This chain connects TRBV7-2 to TRBJ2-7, with 7 positions matching TRBD1. The V and J ends lost 1 base and 3 bases, in that order; junction bases with no gene match: 3. The CDR3 totals 14 residues. CDR1 SGHTA and CDR2 FQGNSA come from the germline V gene. The DNA for the CDR3 is TGTGCCAGCAGCTTAGGGCCAGGGGGCTACGAGCAGTACTTC. Amino acids: CASSLGPGGYEQYF.

This clonotype came up a few times. This chain uses TRBV6-2 or TRBV6-3 with TRBJ2-5; 9 positions agree with TRBD2. Per the germline V gene, CDR1 is MNHEY and CDR2 is SVGEGT. The CDR3 extends over 16 amino acids. V lost 2 bases and J lost 4; bases outside the gene matches: 8. CDR3 coding DNA: TGTGCCAGCAGTTACCCCGTAGGAGCGGGAGGAGAGACCCAGTACTTC. Its translation is CASSYPVGAGGETQYF.

A few counts support this clonotype. The V gene is TRBV24-1, the J gene TRBJ2-1, with a weak D call TRBD1 (6 bases). V dropped 2 bases and J dropped 0 bases, with 10 bases sitting between them. Germline values: CDR1 KGHDR, CDR2 SFDVKD. The CDR3 totals 16 residues. CDR3 in DNA: TGTGCCACCAGTGATTCCCCGGACAGCTCCTACAATGAGCAGTTCTTC. Protein: CATSDSPDSSYNEQFF.

The V gene is TRBV7-9, the J gene TRBJ2-7, with a possible D match to TRBD1 (6 bases). V was clipped by 8 bases and J by 2 bases, with 13 bases between them. This CDR3 contains 13 residues. Germline V CDR1 and CDR2: SEHNR, FQNEAQ (reference sequence). The CDR3 nucleotides are TGTGCCAGCGCACCGGGACAAACCTACGAGCAGTACTTC. Translating gives CASAPGQTYEQYF.

The rearrangement links TRBV5-1 to TRBJ2-5; D may be TRBD2 (5 bases). Germline V gives CDR1 SGHRS, CDR2 YFSETQ. Trimming shortened V by 0 bases and J by 4 bases, and 13 bases separated the two germline ends. This CDR3 comprises 15 residues. In DNA, the CDR3 is TGCGCCAGCAGCTTGGTTCGCTGGACTCCAGAGACCCAGTACTTC. This gives the protein CASSLVRWTPETQYF.